The sequence of this T cell receptor beta chain was determined in a study of T cell responses to AZD1222 COVID-19 vaccine. Study-level results: The reported proportion of spike-specific TCRs targeting unmutated variant regions was nearly half.

Note on this clone: What it binds is unknown.

The CDR3 sequence is 14 residues long. Trimming took 0 bases from V and 10 from J, leaving 11 bases between them. The germline CDR1 and CDR2 sequences are SGDLS and YYNGEE. The protocol was immunoSEQ multiplex PCR, while the TCRdb copy is restricted to in-frame clones and leaves out a portion. This repertoire shows around 160,000 clones, 92% found once; its top ten account for 1.3%. This sequence joins TRBV9 and TRBJ1-6; a weak D match, TRBD1 (5 bases). The TCR comes from an adult who received the AZD1222 COVID-19 vaccine. The specimen was peripheral blood, collected 28 days after the second AZD1222 dose. DNA for the CDR3: TGTGCCAGCAGCGTAGCCGGGGGTTGGTCACCCCTCCACTTT. This codes for CASSVAGGWSPLHF.